This TCR beta chain was sequenced for a study of preoperative IRX-2 immunotherapy in early breast cancer. Repertoires were generated with immunoSEQ multiplex PCR, while TCRdb's copy carries only in-frame clones and drops some. The sample lists some 21,000 clones, 85% occurring once. The V gene lost 6 bases and the J gene lost 3 bases, with 11 bases spanning the gap. The V gene's germline CDR1 is MDHEN and CDR2 SYDVKM. This CDR3 contains 14 residues. Treatment specified: preoperative locoregional IRX-2 cytokine immunotherapy. This phase Ib study tested locoregional IRX-2 cytokine immunotherapy given before surgery.

The source was lymph node tissue, collected after IRX-2 immunotherapy. The receptor was derived from a human donor with breast cancer. The chain uses TRBV28 and TRBJ1-4; D call uncertain. In DNA, the CDR3 is TGTGCCAGCAGAGGTAAGGGAGCTAATGAAAAACTGTTTTTT. Protein product: CASRGKGANEKLFF. The entire variable domain, with the rest obtained from reference TRBV28 and TRBJ1-4, is as follows: DVKVTQSSRYLVKRTGEKVFLECVQDMDHENMFWYRQDPGLGLRLIYFSYDVKMKEKGDIPEGYSVSREKKERFSLILESASTNQTSMYLCASRGKGANEKLFFGSGTQLSVL.